The 32 T cell receptor beta chains below all came from one sample that was sequenced in a study of cytomegalovirus exposure and HLA in healthy donors (dated 2017 in TCRdb). The library was generated by the immunoSEQ multiplex PCR assay. A mixture of 60 forward primers for TCR Vbeta segments and 13 reverse primers for TCR Jbeta segments was used in the multiplex PCR. The table comes from immuneACCESS by way of TCRdb, which keeps in-frame sequences with V and J called. Part of the clones is missing from these tables; in studies checked, under half for an unresolved V gene and the rest for unknown reasons. The sample records 170,000 or so clones, approximately 80% of which are singletons. About 0.5% of the sample belongs to the ten largest clones. The sample consisted of PBMCs. The receptors were gathered from a woman in her forties or fifties in good health and CMV-seronegative.

This clone was seen a single time. The genes are TRBV7-9 and TRBJ2-7, with 11 bases identical to TRBD2. J was trimmed by 1 base and V by 5 bases; bases with no gene match: 10. This CDR3 is 17 amino acids long. Per the germline V gene, CDR1 is SEHNR and CDR2 is FQNEAQ (reference sequence). The DNA of the CDR3 is TGTGCCAGCAGCCCACGAACTAGCGGGAGATTGTCCTACGAGCAGTACTTC. Its translation is CASSPRTSGRLSYEQYF.

This clone was counted a few times. The V gene is TRBV27, the J gene TRBJ2-3, with TRBD2 matching over 7 bases. V trimming: 2 bases; J trimming: 4 bases; junction bases outside the gene matches: 0. This CDR3 has 13 residues. Germline CDR1 reads MNHEY; CDR2 reads SMNVEV (reference sequence). The DNA of the CDR3 is TGTGCCAGCAGTTTACGGGGGGCAGATACGCAGTATTTT. Its translation: CASSLRGADTQYF.

The gene calls are TRBV4-1 and TRBJ2-5, with TRBD2 matching over 13 bases. Trimming at V came to 3 bases and at J to 5 bases, leaving 6 bases not matched to a gene. This CDR3 has 16 amino acids. In germline, CDR1 is MGHRA, CDR2 YSYEKL. The CDR3 DNA follows: TGCGCCAGCAGCCAGACTAGCGGGGGGCCTTGGGAGACCCAGTACTTC. Translated, it gives CASSQTSGGPWETQYF.

This clone was found once. The chain is built from TRBV5-4 and TRBJ1-2; 11 bases align to TRBD1. The CDR3 consists of 15 residues. After removal of 2 bases from V and 6 bases from J, the junction contained 6 bases not matched to a gene. The V gene's germline CDR1 is SGHNT and CDR2 YYREEE (reference sequence). Here the CDR3 reads CASSLVGTGGNGYTF. The CDR3, as DNA: TGTGCCAGCAGCTTAGTCGGGACAGGGGGAAATGGCTACACCTTC.

V usage is TRBV28 and J usage is TRBJ1-1, with D possibly being TRBD1 (6 bases). The germline gives CDR1 MDHEN, CDR2 SYDVKM. The CDR3 is 15 amino acids. V lost 8 bases and J 3 bases, leaving 19 bases between the germline ends. CDR3 in amino acids: CASLGGGGADTEAFF. CDR3 in DNA: TGTGCCAGCCTAGGTGGGGGGGGCGCTGACACTGAAGCTTTCTTT.

V and J are TRBV10-3 and TRBJ1-1, with D possibly matching TRBD1 (5 bases). With 0 bases removed from V and 1 base from J, the gap between germline ends came to 9 bases. This CDR3 has 15 residues. CDR1 is ENHRY and CDR2 is SYGVKD in the germline V gene. CDR3 loop: CAISESGAGNTEAFF. In DNA form, the CDR3 reads TGTGCCATCAGTGAGTCAGGGGCTGGGAACACTGAAGCTTTCTTT.

J is TRBJ2-6 and V is TRBV5-4, with unresolved D. Germline CDR1 SGHNT, CDR2 YYREEE (reference sequence). The CDR3 extends over 16 amino acids. V was cut by 1 base and J by 0 bases, with 8 bases left in between. The CDR3: CASSLFSGSGANVLTF. The CDR3 bases are TGTGCCAGCAGCTTGTTCTCGGGCTCTGGGGCCAACGTCCTGACTTTC.

V is TRBV2 and J is TRBJ1-3, with TRBD1 identical over 8 bases. The CDR3 extends over 15 amino acids. The V gene's germline CDR1 is SNHLY and CDR2 FYNNEI. Trimming removed 8 bases from V and 5 bases from J; junction bases left unmatched: 11. As DNA, the CDR3 is TGTGCCAGCGTCAGGGGGCGCAGGGGGCGAAACACCATATATTTT. Translation: CASVRGRRGRNTIYF.

The sample holds one count of this clone. This chain links TRBV7-9 with TRBJ2-1; 9 nucleotides match TRBD2. V lost 1 base, J lost 8 bases, and 6 bases stayed unmatched. Germline CDR1 reads SEHNR; CDR2 reads FQNEAQ (reference sequence). The length of the CDR3 is 15 residues. DNA for the CDR3: TGTGCCAGCAGCTTAGGGGTTTCTAGCGGGGATGAGCAGTTCTTC. Encoded protein: CASSLGVSSGDEQFF. The full variable domain, its missing parts supplied by reference TRBV7-9 and TRBJ2-1, is DTGVSQNPRHKITKRGQNVTFRCDPISEHNRLYWYRQTLGQGPEFLTYFQNEAQLEKSRLLSDRFSAERPKGSFSTLEIQRTEQGDSAMYLCASSLGVSSGDEQFFGPGTRLTVL.

V usage is TRBV5-6 and J usage is TRBJ1-2, with a tentative D call TRBD1 (6 bases). The CDR3 extends over 13 amino acids. Germline V CDR1 and CDR2: SGHDT, YYEEEE. Trimming pared 0 bases from V and 4 bases from J, leaving 7 bases between. CDR3 in amino acids: CASSLGRGYGYTF. CDR3 sequence (DNA): TGTGCCAGCAGCTTGGGCAGGGGCTATGGCTACACCTTC.

This chain links TRBV5-8 with TRBJ2-6, with 7 bases that match TRBD1. The CDR3 spans 15 residues. The V gene end was trimmed by 4 bases and the J gene end by 5 bases; junction bases not matched to a gene: 6. Germline-derived CDR1 and CDR2 are SGHTS and YDEGEE. The DNA of the CDR3 is TGTGCCAGCAGCCAGTACAGGGGAAGGGCCAACGTCCTGACTTTC. Translation gives CASSQYRGRANVLTF. Using reference TRBV5-8 and TRBJ2-6 for the parts outside the CDR3, the full variable domain is EAGVTQSPTHLIKTRGQQATLRCSPISGHTSVYWYQQALGLGLQFLLWYDEGEERNRGNFPPRFSGRQFPNYSSELNVNALELEDSALYLCASSQYRGRANVLTFGAGSRLTVL.

This clone turned up a few times. V and J are TRBV5-6 and TRBJ2-7, with TRBD2 matching over 10 bases. This CDR3 is 13 amino acids long. CDR1 SGHDT and CDR2 YYEEEE come from the germline V gene. V lost 3 bases and J lost 3; bases outside the gene matches: 0. For the CDR3, the DNA is TGTGCCAGCAGCTGGACTAGCGGCTACGAGCAGTACTTC. Translation: CASSWTSGYEQYF.

The chain uses TRBV10-3 and TRBJ1-5; 7 bases map to TRBD1. Germline V gives CDR1 ENHRY, CDR2 SYGVKD. This CDR3 comprises 18 residues. The ends lost 2 bases at V and 6 bases at J; junction bases unmatched: 16. This chain's CDR3 is CAISETRRGQSSGQPQHF. DNA for the CDR3: TGTGCCATCAGTGAGACGCGGCGGGGACAGAGTTCAGGTCAGCCCCAGCATTTT.

V is TRBV5-1 and J is TRBJ2-5; a possible D gene is TRBD2 (5 bases). CDR1 is SGHRS, CDR2 YFSETQ, per germline. V was clipped by 1 base and J by 4 bases, with 14 bases between them. CDR3 length equals 15 residues. As DNA, the CDR3 is TGCGCCAGCAGCTTGAGATACAGCGGATCAGAGACCCAGTACTTC. Protein sequence: CASSLRYSGSETQYF.

V gene TRBV18 combines with J gene TRBJ1-1, with no clear D. The CDR3 consists of 13 residues. V gave up 5 bases and J gave up 4 bases, with 11 bases separating them. Per the germline V gene, CDR1 is KGHSH and CDR2 is LQKENI. DNA for the CDR3: TGTGCCAGCTCAAGAGGAGGCAGCACTGAAGCTTTCTTT. Translating it yields CASSRGGSTEAFF. The whole variable domain, remainder taken from reference TRBV18 and TRBJ1-1, is NAGVMQNPRHLVRRRGQEARLRCSPMKGHSHVYWYRQLPEEGLKFMVYLQKENIIDESGMPKERFSAEFPKEGPSILRIQQVVRGDSAAYFCASSRGGSTEAFFGQGTRLTVV.

The chain is built from TRBV6-6 and TRBJ2-5; D unclear. Germline V gives CDR1 MNHNY, CDR2 SVGAGI (reference sequence). Trimming stripped 6 bases from V and 5 bases from J, with 10 bases between. The CDR3 is 12 amino acids. The CDR3 loop reads CASRAGGETQYF. The CDR3 bases are TGTGCCAGCAGGGCAGGTGGGGAGACCCAGTACTTC.

The V gene is TRBV4-2, the J gene TRBJ2-1; D not resolved. The CDR3 has 16 residues. V was trimmed by 0 bases and J by 3 bases, leaving 12 bases between them. Germline values: CDR1 LGHNA, CDR2 YNFKEQ. The CDR3 sequence is CASSQDLDSRYNEQFF. CDR3 nucleotide sequence: TGTGCCAGCAGCCAAGACCTAGATAGCCGCTACAATGAGCAGTTCTTC.

The chain couples TRBV2 to TRBJ2-1, with 7 nucleotides matching TRBD2. The CDR3 totals 15 residues. Germline CDR1 SNHLY, CDR2 FYNNEI. Trimming removed 4 bases from V and 3 bases from J; junction bases left unmatched: 6. CDR3 residues: CASSVGREVYNEQFF. The CDR3 DNA sequence: TGTGCCAGCAGTGTCGGTCGGGAGGTCTACAATGAGCAGTTCTTC. Full variable domain (rest looked up from reference TRBV2 and TRBJ2-1): EPEVTQTPSHQVTQMGQEVILRCVPISNHLYFYWYRQILGQKVEFLVSFYNNEISEKSEIFDDQFSVERPDGSNFTLKIRSTKLEDSAMYFCASSVGREVYNEQFFGPGTRLTVL.

The chain uses TRBV19 and TRBJ2-4, with D possibly TRBD2 on 5 matching bases. The V end was cut by 5 bases, the J end by 13 bases, with 15 bases between. Germline CDR1 LNHDA, CDR2 SQIVND (reference sequence). CDR3 length: 12 amino acids. The CDR3 here is CASSVGTGIQYF. The CDR3, as DNA: TGTGCCAGTAGTGTAGGCACCGGGATCCAGTACTTC.

This chain links TRBV29-1 with TRBJ2-5; 13 nucleotides match TRBD2. The J segment lost 3 bases and the V segment lost 2 bases, leaving 6 bases of the junction unmatched. CDR1 is SQVTM and CDR2 is ANQGSEA in the germline V gene. CDR3 size: 16 residues. The CDR3 DNA reads as TGCAGCGTTGAACGGACTAGCGGGAGAAACGAAGAGACCCAGTACTTC. Its translation: CSVERTSGRNEETQYF.

This chain connects TRBV28 to TRBJ2-7, with 8 bases aligning to TRBD2. V gave up 3 bases and J gave up 3 bases; unmatched junction bases: 7. The CDR3 runs 15 residues. Germline values: CDR1 MDHEN, CDR2 SYDVKM. In nucleotides, the CDR3 is TGTGCCAGCAGTTTGCGGTCAAGCGGGGGCTACGAGCAGTACTTC. It translates to CASSLRSSGGYEQYF. Drawing the rest from reference TRBV28 and TRBJ2-7, the complete variable domain is DVKVTQSSRYLVKRTGEKVFLECVQDMDHENMFWYRQDPGLGLRLIYFSYDVKMKEKGDIPEGYSVSREKKERFSLILESASTNQTSMYLCASSLRSSGGYEQYFGPGTRLTVT.

This clone was seen more than once but under ten times. The chain carries TRBV4-2 and TRBJ2-3, with TRBD2 identical over 14 bases. Looked up from germline, CDR1 is LGHNA and CDR2 is YNFKEQ. Trimming at V came to 2 bases and at J to 5 bases, leaving 6 bases not matched to a gene. This CDR3 spans 17 amino acids. The CDR3 here is CASSQNPTSGGEDTQYF. The CDR3 bases are TGTGCCAGCAGCCAAAACCCGACTAGCGGGGGGGAAGATACGCAGTATTTT.

This chain joins TRBV11-2 and TRBJ2-5; 7 bases line up with TRBD1. Per germline, CDR1 SGHAT and CDR2 FQNNGV. This CDR3 has 13 amino acids. V shed 0 bases and J 13 bases; nucleotides not matched to a gene: 8. The CDR3 protein is CASSLDRQGVMYF. The CDR3 region has the DNA TGTGCCAGCAGCTTAGACAGACAGGGAGTAATGTACTTC.

The chain uses TRBV28 and TRBJ2-7, with TRBD2 matching over 8 bases. V was clipped by 3 bases and J by 6 bases; unmatched bases: 7. Looked up from germline, CDR1 is MDHEN and CDR2 is SYDVKM. CDR3 size: 14 residues. The CDR3 bases are TGTGCCAGCAGTTTGGACGGGGGGGGAGGCGAGCAGTACTTC. This codes for CASSLDGGGGEQYF.

This clone has only one observation. The chain is built from TRBV5-4 and TRBJ2-5, with unresolved D. The J call could be wrong; TRBJ2-7 is a better fit for the DNA end. Germline values: CDR1 SGHNT, CDR2 YYREEE (reference sequence). The CDR3 runs 11 residues. In nucleotides, the CDR3 is TGTGCCAGCAGCTTGGACTACGAGCAGTACTTC. It encodes CASSLDYEQYF.

This clone appeared once. The rearrangement uses TRBV29-1 and TRBJ2-7, with D possibly TRBD1 on 5 matching bases. Per the germline V gene, CDR1 is SQVTM and CDR2 is ANQGSEA. The CDR3 consists of 13 residues. Trimming took 4 bases from V and 7 from J, leaving 17 bases between them. CDR3 in amino acids: CSVGFGAGWEQYF. The CDR3 coding sequence is TGCAGCGTTGGGTTTGGGGCAGGTTGGGAGCAGTACTTC.

The rearrangement links TRBV2 to TRBJ2-4; 11 bases map to TRBD2. The length of the CDR3 is 15 residues. Germline V CDR1 and CDR2: SNHLY, FYNNEI. Trimming removed 4 bases from V and 2 bases from J; junction bases left unmatched: 1. CDR3 sequence (DNA): TGTGCCAGCAGTGGGACTAGCGGGTCCAAAAACATTCAGTACTTC. It specifies CASSGTSGSKNIQYF. Combining the CDR3 with reference TRBV2 and TRBJ2-4 gives the whole variable domain EPEVTQTPSHQVTQMGQEVILRCVPISNHLYFYWYRQILGQKVEFLVSFYNNEISEKSEIFDDQFSVERPDGSNFTLKIRSTKLEDSAMYFCASSGTSGSKNIQYFGAGTRLSVL.

The chain links TRBV18 to TRBJ2-1; 7 bases map to TRBD2. Germline V gene data show CDR1 as KGHSH and CDR2 as LQKENI. After removal of 6 bases from V and 3 bases from J, the junction contained 2 bases not matched to a gene. The CDR3 is 13 amino acids. For the CDR3, the DNA is TGTGCCAGCTCCCCGGGGGGCTACAATGAGCAGTTCTTC. This sequence encodes CASSPGGYNEQFF. Full variable domain (rest looked up from reference TRBV18 and TRBJ2-1): NAGVMQNPRHLVRRRGQEARLRCSPMKGHSHVYWYRQLPEEGLKFMVYLQKENIIDESGMPKERFSAEFPKEGPSILRIQQVVRGDSAAYFCASSPGGYNEQFFGPGTRLTVL.

The V call is TRBV4-1, the J call TRBJ2-1, with 9 bases aligning to TRBD2. Per germline, CDR1 MGHRA and CDR2 YSYEKL. The V segment lost 4 bases and the J segment 8 bases; nucleotides outside the gene matches: 15. This CDR3 is 17 amino acids long. The CDR3 loop reads CASSLQLGREGPDEQFF. The CDR3 DNA reads as TGCGCCAGCAGCCTCCAATTGGGGCGGGAGGGCCCGGATGAGCAGTTCTTC.

The CDR3 nucleotides read TGTGCCATCAGTGAGTCGAATTTCGGGGTCGGCGAGCAGTACTTC. Translating it yields CAISESNFGVGEQYF. This sequence joins TRBV10-3 and TRBJ2-7; TRBD2 is a possible D gene (5 bases). Trimming left V 0 bases short and J 6 bases short, with 15 bases between. The germline gives CDR1 ENHRY, CDR2 SYGVKD. CDR3 size: 15 residues.

The chain joins TRBV5-1 to TRBJ2-1; D gene unclear. The ends were cut back, 1 base at V and 0 bases at J, with 8 bases in the middle. Germline CDR1 and CDR2: SGHRS and YFSETQ. The CDR3 length is 15 residues. The CDR3 here is CASSLRRSSYNEQFF. CDR3 in DNA: TGCGCCAGCAGCTTGCGCCGGAGCTCCTACAATGAGCAGTTCTTC.

This rearrangement joins TRBV28 to TRBJ2-3, with D possibly TRBD1 on 5 matching bases. From germline, CDR1 is MDHEN and CDR2 SYDVKM. V was trimmed by 5 bases and J by 0 bases, leaving 9 bases between them. The CDR3 loop spans 14 amino acids. The CDR3 here is CASSEQGSTDTQYF. The CDR3 DNA sequence: TGTGCCAGCAGTGAGCAGGGTAGCACAGATACGCAGTATTTT.